This T cell receptor (beta chain) was obtained from a study of neurological immune-mediated disorders. Synthesis of cDNA was carried out by template-switch 5'RACE. The reaction used 10-nucleotide random UMIs. One entry per CDR3 protein results from TCRdb running MiXCR on the 5' RACE reads. Of more than 45,000 distinct CDR3 sequences in the sample, 2% to 3% were seen once. This clonotype has at least ten counts. Its antigen is still unknown. Study-level results: The multiple sclerosis repertoire cluster had no association with any clinical or MRI feature.

Source material was 2 million unsorted PBMCs, stored at -80 °C in RNAlater. This clonotype was obtained from a man aged 50 or older with multiple sclerosis. The sample taken for sequencing was PBMCs.

The CDR3 reads CASSYSNPPGRDRAFF. The CDR3 nucleotides read TGTGCCAGCAGTTACTCGAACCCGCCAGGCCGGGATAGAGCTTTCTTT. V is TRBV6-5 and J is TRBJ1-1; D unresolved. Germline V gene sequence: CDR1 MNHEY, CDR2 SVGAGI. The V end was cut by 0 bases, the J end by 10 bases, with 21 bases between. The CDR3 loop spans 16 amino acids.